The 31 T cell receptor beta chains in this list originate from one sample, sequenced in a study of blood T cell repertoires in COVID-19. The repertoire was sequenced with immunoSEQ multiplex PCR; TCRdb's copy has only in-frame clones and lacks some. This table has approximately 250,000 clones, 70% to 90% appearing once. Material for sequencing was PBMCs or T cells enriched from blood (not recorded which). The receptors come from a woman in her thirties or forties with acute COVID-19.

This chain links TRBV18 with TRBJ2-7; 9 nucleotides align to TRBD2. The CDR3 length is 13 residues. The junction had 5 bases not matched to a gene; V was cut back by 4 bases and J by 7 bases. Germline-derived CDR1 and CDR2 are KGHSH and LQKENI. CDR3 region: CASSRTSDQEQYV. CDR3 nucleotide sequence: TGTGCCAGCTCACGGACTAGCGATCAGGAGCAGTACGTC.

The chain combines TRBV9 with TRBJ2-1; 8 bases line up with TRBD2. CDR3 size: 15 residues. J lost 6 bases, V lost 4 bases, and 9 bases had no gene match. Germline assignment: CDR1 SGDLS and CDR2 YYNGEE. CDR3 residues: CASSPSGGTGNEQFF. CDR3 coding DNA: TGTGCCAGCAGCCCCTCGGGGGGGACCGGCAATGAGCAGTTCTTC.

V usage is TRBV2 and J usage is TRBJ2-1, with 12 bases aligning to TRBD2. Losses at the gene ends were 6 bases for V and 10 bases for J; bases not matched to a gene: 10. CDR3 length equals 15 residues. CDR1 and CDR2 from the germline V gene are SNHLY and FYNNEI. CDR3 loop: CASRDLAGGFLEQFF. The CDR3 DNA follows: TGTGCCAGCAGGGATCTAGCGGGAGGGTTTTTAGAGCAGTTCTTC.

The chain has TRBV5-1 and TRBJ2-1; 10 positions match TRBD2. Germline CDR1 SGHRS, CDR2 YFSETQ. V trimming: 5 bases; J trimming: 2 bases; junction bases outside the gene matches: 4. This CDR3 region has 15 residues. The CDR3 loop reads CASSLTSGTYNEQFF. The DNA for the CDR3 is TGCGCCAGCAGTTTAACTAGCGGGACCTACAATGAGCAGTTCTTC.

This sequence joins TRBV19 and TRBJ2-1, with 7 bases aligning to TRBD2. The germline V gene encodes CDR1 LNHDA and CDR2 SQIVND (reference sequence). V lost 0 bases to trimming and J lost 15 bases; unmatched junction nucleotides: 14. CDR3 size: 15 residues. The CDR3 coding sequence is TGTGCCAGTAGTATAGATCACCGGCGGGAGTTTATGCGGTTCTTC. It translates to CASSIDHRREFMRFF.

This chain connects TRBV19 to TRBJ2-4; maybe TRBD2 (6 bases). The V gene lost 8 bases and the J gene lost 1 base, with 21 bases spanning the gap. Germline values: CDR1 LNHDA, CDR2 SQIVND (reference sequence). The CDR3 sequence is 17 residues long. The CDR3 loop reads CASSGGIGDWAKNIQYF. The CDR3 bases are TGTGCCAGTTCGGGCGGGATAGGAGATTGGGCCAAAAACATTCAGTACTTC.

The genes are TRBV4-3 and TRBJ2-5, with TRBD2 matching over 12 bases. V lost 4 bases and J lost 3; bases outside the gene matches: 6. Per the germline V gene, CDR1 is LGHNA and CDR2 is YSLEER. CDR3 length: 16 amino acids. CDR3: CASSRRLAGAEETQYF. CDR3 bases: TGCGCCAGCAGCCGGAGACTAGCGGGAGCAGAAGAGACCCAGTACTTC.

This chain uses TRBV13 with TRBJ2-1; 9 bases match TRBD2. The CDR3 length is 16 residues. The trim removed 5 bases at V and 6 bases at J, leaving 11 bases unmatched. Germline CDR1 reads PRHDT; CDR2 reads FYEKMQ (reference sequence). The CDR3 here is CASSLRFSGRGNEQFF. CDR3 coding DNA: TGTGCCAGCAGCCTGCGGTTTAGCGGGAGAGGCAATGAGCAGTTCTTC.

The chain carries TRBV19 and TRBJ1-2; D remains unclear. The CDR3 totals 13 residues. Germline CDR1 reads LNHDA; CDR2 reads SQIVND (reference sequence). V lost 5 bases and J lost 2, with 9 bases in between. CDR3 in amino acids: CASSGGRNYGYTF. Here the CDR3 DNA reads TGTGCCAGTAGTGGAGGACGGAACTATGGCTACACCTTC. Looking up the rest from reference TRBV19 and TRBJ1-2 gives the full variable domain: DGGITQSPKYLFRKEGQNVTLSCEQNLNHDAMYWYRQDPGQGLRLIYYSQIVNDFQKGDIAEGYSVSREKKESFPLTVTSAQKNPTAFYLCASSGGRNYGYTFGSGTRLTVV.

The gene calls are TRBV7-9 and TRBJ2-1, with D maybe TRBD2 (6 bases). Trimming removed 5 bases at V and 9 bases at J, with 20 bases between. CDR3 size: 15 residues. CDR1 and CDR2 (germline): SEHNR, FQNEAQ (reference sequence). The CDR3 nucleotides are TGTGCCAGCAGCCCCAGGGCGGGATCATTGGGTGAGCAGTTCTTC. Translation: CASSPRAGSLGEQFF.

The CDR3, as DNA: TGCGCCAGCAGCTTGGGACAGGGGTCATTCAATGAGCAGTTCTTC. Its protein product is CASSLGQGSFNEQFF. V usage is TRBV5-1 and J usage is TRBJ2-1, with 8 bases that match TRBD1. With V trimmed by 0 bases and J by 6 bases, 5 bases remained unmatched. The CDR3 sequence is 15 residues long. Germline CDR1 is SGHRS and CDR2 is YFSETQ.

This rearrangement joins TRBV2 to TRBJ1-6; TRBD1 might be the D (5 bases). CDR1 SNHLY and CDR2 FYNNEI come from the germline V gene. The germline V and J ends were trimmed by 3 bases and 6 bases, with 12 bases remaining between them. There are 15 residues in the CDR3. The CDR3 coding sequence is TGTGCCAGCAGTGAGGTGGGGCTTTCTAATTCACCCCTCCACTTT. Translating it yields CASSEVGLSNSPLHF.

The rearrangement joins TRBV1 to TRBJ1-5; no DNA check was done on the table's D call, TRBD1. TRBV1 is reported as a pseudogene. This CDR3 has 15 amino acids. CDR3 coding DNA: TGCACCAGCAGCCCGATCACAGACAGGGTTCAGCCCCAGCATTTT. Translation gives CTSSPITDRVQPQHF.

This chain links TRBV15 with TRBJ2-5; a possible D gene is TRBD2 (6 bases). V lost 9 bases and J 4 bases, leaving 18 bases between the germline ends. Germline CDR1 LNHNV, CDR2 YYDKDF (reference sequence). The CDR3 covers 14 residues. The CDR3 bases are TGTGCCACTACAGTCAGGCTCGGGGGAGAGACCCAGTACTTC. Protein product: CATTVRLGGETQYF.

The chain combines TRBV5-4 with TRBJ1-2, with 11 bases aligning to TRBD1. Unmatched junction bases numbered 10, after V lost 4 bases and J lost 8 bases. This CDR3 comprises 15 residues. Germline V CDR1 and CDR2: SGHNT, YYREEE (reference sequence). The CDR3 nucleotides read TGTGCCAGCAGCCCCGGACAGGGGGCAAGGGACGGCTACACCTTC. This encodes CASSPGQGARDGYTF.

The CDR3 DNA follows: TGTGCCAGCAGTGAACAGTCAGCGGGACAAGAGACCCAGTACTTC. This translates into CASSEQSAGQETQYF. The rearrangement links TRBV2 to TRBJ2-5; 7 bases are shared with TRBD2. Unmatched junction bases numbered 5, after V lost 2 bases and J lost 2 bases. CDR1 SNHLY and CDR2 FYNNEI come from the germline V gene. This CDR3 region has 15 residues.

The J gene is TRBJ1-2, the V gene TRBV7-6; D is uncertain. Per germline, CDR1 SGHVS and CDR2 FNYEAQ. V gave up 0 bases and J gave up 4 bases, with 18 bases separating them. This CDR3 has 17 residues. The CDR3 reads CASSLALVWPSLYGYTF. The CDR3 nucleotides read TGTGCCAGCAGCTTAGCGCTTGTTTGGCCCTCCCTCTATGGCTACACCTTC.

The chain combines TRBV7-9 with TRBJ1-1; D is perhaps TRBD1 (6 bases). The CDR3 sequence is 15 residues long. Germline loops: CDR1 SEHNR, CDR2 FQNEAQ (reference sequence). V gave up 5 bases and J gave up 0 bases, with 13 bases separating them. The CDR3 DNA is TGTGCCAGCAGCCGAGGACAGAGCATGAACACTGAAGCTTTCTTT. Translation gives CASSRGQSMNTEAFF.

The V call is TRBV19, the J call TRBJ1-6; 10 nucleotides agree with TRBD1. V lost 5 bases to trimming and J lost 3 bases; unmatched junction nucleotides: 4. The V gene's germline CDR1 is LNHDA and CDR2 SQIVND (reference sequence). The CDR3 totals 16 residues. The CDR3 loop reads CASSLRTGGYNSPLHF. CDR3 nucleotide sequence: TGTGCCAGTAGTCTTCGGACAGGGGGCTATAATTCACCCCTCCACTTT.

The V and J genes are TRBV10-2 and TRBJ2-7; possible D gene TRBD1, 6 bases. CDR3 length: 12 residues. The germline V and J ends were trimmed by 5 bases and 2 bases, with 7 bases remaining between them. CDR1 is WSHSY and CDR2 is SAAADI in the germline V gene. CDR3 sequence: CASSPGAYEQYV. DNA of the CDR3: TGCGCCAGCAGTCCAGGGGCCTACGAGCAGTACGTC.

This rearrangement joins TRBV7-2 to TRBJ1-5; TRBD1 might be the D (6 bases). CDR1 SGHTA and CDR2 FQGNSA come from the germline V gene. V was trimmed by 5 bases and J by 6 bases, leaving 11 bases between them. This CDR3 comprises 13 residues. The DNA of the CDR3 is TGTGCCAGCAGCGAAGGGGGGGGTCAGCCCCAGCATTTT. Translation gives CASSEGGGQPQHF.

This sequence joins TRBV5-8 and TRBJ1-6, with 10 bases matching TRBD1. The CDR3 loop spans 15 amino acids. J lost 10 bases, V lost 4 bases, and 8 bases had no gene match. Germline CDR1 is SGHTS and CDR2 is YDEGEE. This CDR3 is CASSPRGQGLSPLHF. In nucleotides, the CDR3 is TGTGCCAGCAGCCCCCGGGGACAGGGGTTGTCACCCCTCCACTTT.

This clone appeared once. This chain links TRBV27 with TRBJ1-1; possible D gene TRBD1, 5 bases. This CDR3 is 14 amino acids long. The germline V gene has CDR1 MNHEY and CDR2 SMNVEV (reference sequence). The V end was cut by 7 bases, the J end by 3 bases, with 15 bases between. CDR3 loop: CASNRQNTDTEAFF. CDR3 bases: TGTGCCAGCAATAGACAGAACACAGACACTGAAGCTTTCTTT.

This clone has only one observation. The chain is built from TRBV2 and TRBJ1-1; D not resolved. The V gene lost 5 bases and the J gene lost 1 base, with 17 bases spanning the gap. The CDR3 is 16 residues long. CDR1 SNHLY and CDR2 FYNNEI come from the germline V gene. CDR3 sequence reads: CASSLPREERNTEAFF. Here the CDR3 DNA reads TGTGCCAGCAGTCTGCCCCGGGAGGAGAGGAACACTGAAGCTTTCTTT.

The V and J genes are TRBV4-1 and TRBJ2-5; 7 bases are a match to TRBD2. Germline V CDR1 and CDR2: MGHRA, YSYEKL. The length of the CDR3 is 15 residues. Trimming took 1 base from V and 3 from J; bases not matched to a gene: 5. The CDR3 DNA sequence: TGCGCCAGCAGCCAAGCCCTAGCGGAAAAAGAGACCCAGTACTTC. Its protein product is CASSQALAEKETQYF.

This clone was picked up many times. The chain is built from TRBV28 and TRBJ2-3; 8 nucleotides agree with TRBD2. Germline V gives CDR1 MDHEN, CDR2 SYDVKM. The J segment lost 4 bases and the V segment lost 7 bases, leaving 10 bases of the junction unmatched. This CDR3 comprises 15 residues. The CDR3 loop reads CASTPSSGGADTQYF. CDR3 DNA sequence: TGTGCCAGCACCCCCTCGTCGGGAGGGGCAGATACGCAGTATTTT. The full variable domain, in which reference TRBV28 and TRBJ2-3 provide the parts outside the CDR3, is DVKVTQSSRYLVKRTGEKVFLECVQDMDHENMFWYRQDPGLGLRLIYFSYDVKMKEKGDIPEGYSVSREKKERFSLILESASTNQTSMYLCASTPSSGGADTQYFGPGTRLTVL.

The V and J genes are TRBV7-6 and TRBJ1-2, with TRBD1 matching 8 bases. Unmatched junction bases numbered 5, after V lost 2 bases and J lost 3 bases. The germline V gene has CDR1 SGHVS and CDR2 FNYEAQ. The CDR3 runs 15 residues. The CDR3 here is CASSLRTGKDYGYTF. The CDR3 DNA reads TGTGCCAGCAGCTTAAGGACAGGGAAAGACTATGGCTACACCTTC. The full variable domain, in which reference TRBV7-6 and TRBJ1-2 provide the parts outside the CDR3, is GAGVSQSPRYKVTKRGQDVALRCDPISGHVSLYWYRQALGQGPEFLTYFNYEAQQDKSGLPNDRFSAERPEGSISTLTIQRTEQRDSAMYRCASSLRTGKDYGYTFGSGTRLTVV.

The chain links TRBV27 to TRBJ1-6; unclear D gene. The CDR3 has 16 residues. Per germline, CDR1 MNHEY and CDR2 SMNVEV (reference sequence). The ends were cut back, 2 bases at V and 0 bases at J, with 8 bases in the middle. The CDR3 bases are TGTGCCAGCAGTTTAGAAGTGAGCTCCTATAATTCACCCCTCCACTTT. Amino acid sequence: CASSLEVSSYNSPLHF.

The V and J genes are TRBV11-3 and TRBJ2-5, with D maybe TRBD2 (5 bases). This CDR3 comprises 15 residues. Looked up from germline, CDR1 is SGHNT and CDR2 is YENEEA. Trimming removed 1 base at V and 2 bases at J, with 11 bases between. The CDR3 protein is CASSLVWTLQETQYF. CDR3 nucleotides: TGTGCCAGCAGCTTAGTGTGGACTCTTCAAGAGACCCAGTACTTC.

The chain employs TRBV30 and TRBJ1-3; TRBD1 might be the D (5 bases). Trimming cost V 0 bases and J 0 bases, with 12 bases left between them. Germline V lookup: CDR1 GTSNPN, CDR2 SVGIG (reference sequence). There are 16 residues in the CDR3. As DNA, the CDR3 is TGTGCCTGGAGTGTTTTTGGGGCTCACTCTGGAAACACCATATATTTT. Translated, it gives CAWSVFGAHSGNTIYF.

The CDR3 DNA follows: TGTGCCAGCAGCTTGGCCCGTCGCGTTTTGGAGCAGTACTTC. Amino acid sequence: CASSLARRVLEQYF. The V gene is TRBV5-6, the J gene TRBJ2-7; no clear D. From germline, CDR1 is SGHDT and CDR2 YYEEEE. Trimming removed 0 bases from V and 7 bases from J, with 14 bases in between. CDR3 length equals 14 residues.